Shown below are 11 T cell receptor beta chains from a single sample sequenced in a study of Ad26.COV2.S vaccination and SARS-CoV-2 variants. Assay used: immunoSEQ multiplex PCR; TCRdb lists only in-frame clones, some missing. The sample lists more than 300,000 clones, 85% to 90% occurring once. The treatment is: about 20 received Ad26.COV2.S at low or high dose, single or two shots; five or six received placebo; per-sample allocation not given. Each sample was drawn 63 days after the first injection (of vaccine or placebo). The input for sequencing was peripheral blood, taken in a trial of Ad26.COV2.S vaccine versus placebo. These receptor sequences come from a person between 18 and 65 years old who received the Ad26.COV2.S COVID-19 vaccine or a placebo.

This clone was detected once. J is TRBJ1-1 and V is TRBV6-1, with TRBD1 as a possible D gene (5 bases). V gave up 3 bases and J gave up 1 base, with 12 bases separating them. Germline V gene data show CDR1 as MNHNS and CDR2 as SASEGT. The CDR3 consists of 15 residues. In nucleotides, the CDR3 is TGTGCCAGCAGTGAGCCAGAGGGGTGGAACACTGAAGCTTTCTTT. Translation gives CASSEPEGWNTEAFF.

V gene TRBV28 combines with J gene TRBJ1-2; no reliable D call. V lost 1 base to trimming and J lost 4 bases, with 4 bases between them. CDR1 and CDR2 from the germline V gene are MDHEN and SYDVKM. The CDR3 has 12 amino acids. The CDR3, as DNA: TGTGCCAGCAGTTTATCTGTCTATGGCTACACCTTC. Its protein is CASSLSVYGYTF.

CDR3 loop: CASSRTGGTEAFF. The CDR3 nucleotides are TGTGCCAGCAGTCGGACAGGGGGCACTGAAGCTTTCTTT. The chain has TRBV27 and TRBJ1-1; 10 bases fit TRBD1. Looked up from germline, CDR1 is MNHEY and CDR2 is SMNVEV (reference sequence). J lost 4 bases, V lost 5 bases, and 1 base had no gene match. There are 13 residues in the CDR3.

The rearrangement uses TRBV11-3 and TRBJ2-2; 9 bases agree with TRBD1. The trim removed 3 bases at V and 1 base at J, leaving 6 bases unmatched. CDR1 is SGHNT, CDR2 YENEEA, per germline. This CDR3 is built from 17 residues. The CDR3, as DNA: TGTGCCAGCAGCTTGGGAAGGGGACAGGGGAACACCGGGGAGCTGTTTTTT. Residues: CASSLGRGQGNTGELFF.

V usage is TRBV28 and J usage is TRBJ1-2, with a possible D match to TRBD1 (5 bases). Trimming pared 5 bases from V and 8 bases from J, leaving 12 bases between. The CDR3 spans 12 residues. Germline V gives CDR1 MDHEN, CDR2 SYDVKM. The CDR3 nucleotides read TGTGCCAGCAGTACAGGTACCGCGGGCTACACCTTC. It yields the protein CASSTGTAGYTF.

The chain employs TRBV4-2 and TRBJ2-6; a possible D gene is TRBD1 (6 bases). The CDR3 is made up of 19 amino acids. The germline V gene encodes CDR1 LGHNA and CDR2 YNFKEQ. Trimming cost V 4 bases and J 1 base, with 20 bases left between them. The CDR3 is CASSLPRGRGLSGANVLTF. Written as DNA, the CDR3 is TGTGCCAGCAGCCTCCCTCGGGGCAGGGGATTATCTGGGGCCAACGTCCTGACTTTC.

This clone has just a few counts. This chain uses TRBV3-1 (or the pseudogene TRBV3-2) with TRBJ1-6, with D tentatively TRBD1 (5 bases). Deletions cut 1 base from V and 8 bases from J, with 9 bases between. CDR1 and CDR2 (germline): LGHDT, YNNKEL (reference sequence). This CDR3 is built from 14 residues. CDR3 DNA: TGTGCCAGCAGCCAAGGGAGGGGATATTCACCCCTCCACTTT. This gives the protein CASSQGRGYSPLHF.

The chain recombines TRBV19 with TRBJ2-1, with 8 nucleotides matching TRBD2. The V segment lost 1 base and the J segment 7 bases; nucleotides outside the gene matches: 12. This CDR3 region has 17 residues. Germline values: CDR1 LNHDA, CDR2 SQIVND (reference sequence). The CDR3 DNA reads TGTGCCAGTAGTATAGGGTCCGGGGGGGCTATTTCGAATGAGCAGTTCTTC. This codes for CASSIGSGGAISNEQFF. The full variable domain, completed using reference TRBV19 and TRBJ2-1, is DGGITQSPKYLFRKEGQNVTLSCEQNLNHDAMYWYRQDPGQGLRLIYYSQIVNDFQKGDIAEGYSVSREKKESFPLTVTSAQKNPTAFYLCASSIGSGGAISNEQFFGPGTRLTVL.

This clone is a singleton in its sample. This sequence joins TRBV12-2 and TRBJ1-1; the D segment call TRBD1 is taken from the table without a DNA check. TRBV12-2 is a recognized pseudogene. The CDR3 loop spans 15 amino acids. CDR3 region: CASRLEIKGDRGAFF. The CDR3 DNA reads TGTGCAAGTCGCTTAGAGATAAAAGGAGACAGGGGAGCTTTCTTT.

The gene calls are TRBV7-6 and TRBJ1-3; no firm D call. Germline V gene data show CDR1 as SGHVS and CDR2 as FNYEAQ. Trimming shortened V by 0 bases and J by 4 bases, and 10 bases separated the two germline ends. This CDR3 spans 15 amino acids. DNA for the CDR3: TGTGCCAGCAGCTTAGCGGCCTTACCGGGAAACACCATATATTTT. This translates into CASSLAALPGNTIYF.

The V call is TRBV6-5, the J call TRBJ1-2; no definite D call. Germline V lookup: CDR1 MNHEY, CDR2 SVGAGI. The CDR3 runs 14 residues. V was pared by 2 bases and J by 2 bases, with 9 bases between. CDR3 amino acids: CASSYHDKNYGYTF. In DNA form, the CDR3 reads TGTGCCAGCAGTTACCACGATAAAAACTATGGCTACACCTTC.